These 13 T cell receptor beta chains were all obtained from the same sample, sequenced in a study of early T cells in non-severe SARS-CoV-2 infection. Each CDR3 protein gets one entry after TCRdb re-called the 5' RACE reads with MiXCR. Counted here are tens of thousands of distinct CDR3 sequences, roughly 9.9% occurring once; the ten biggest clones make up 9% to 15%. The sample consisted of whole blood. The receptor source for this set is an adult who was a healthcare worker with PCR-confirmed SARS-CoV-2 infection or an uninfected control (not recorded which).

At least ten counts were recorded for this clonotype. The genes are TRBV12-3 or TRBV12-4 and TRBJ1-4, with 7 nucleotides matching TRBD1. The CDR3 is made up of 14 amino acids. After removal of 5 bases from V and 5 bases from J, the junction contained 5 bases not matched to a gene. As DNA, the CDR3 is TGTGCCAGCAGTACAGGGGTGGGCAATGAAAAACTGTTTTTT. It is translated as CASSTGVGNEKLFF.

This clonotype showed up just a few times. The rearrangement links TRBV6-5 to TRBJ2-5; D possibly uses TRBD1 or TRBD2 (5 bases each). The CDR3 consists of 13 residues. V dropped 7 bases and J dropped 5 bases, with 14 bases sitting between them. Germline loops: CDR1 MNHEY, CDR2 SVGAGI. As DNA, the CDR3 is TGTGCCAGCAAAGCGACGGGACGGGAGACCCAGTACTTC. It codes for CASKATGRETQYF.

This clonotype was seen many times. The V gene is TRBV20-1, the J gene TRBJ1-3; the D is unclear. Germline CDR1 DFQATT, CDR2 SNEGSKA (reference sequence). The V end was cut by 7 bases, the J end by 0 bases, with 13 bases between. This CDR3 has 14 residues. The CDR3 region has the DNA TGCAGTGTCCGAAATCCGGACTCTGGAAACACCATATATTTT. Its translation: CSVRNPDSGNTIYF.

In this sample, this clonotype turned up a few times. The chain carries TRBV15 and TRBJ1-2; D remains unclear. Trimming shortened V by 4 bases and J by 4 bases, and 13 bases separated the two germline ends. The CDR3 covers 14 residues. The germline CDR1 and CDR2 sequences are LNHNV and YYDKDF (reference sequence). The CDR3 spells CATSTGGLSYGYTF. CDR3 nucleotides: TGTGCCACCAGCACGGGTGGGCTTTCCTATGGCTACACCTTC.

This clonotype was counted only a few times. The chain combines TRBV7-9 with TRBJ2-1, with 9 bases lining up with TRBD2. The junction had 9 bases not matched to a gene; V was cut back by 7 bases and J by 8 bases. In germline, CDR1 is SEHNR, CDR2 FQNEAQ (reference sequence). The CDR3 is 14 residues long. CDR3 sequence (DNA): TGTGCCAGCACTAAAGGGACTAGCCAAGATGAGCAGTTCTTC. It codes for CASTKGTSQDEQFF.

This clonotype was observed a few times. This chain uses TRBV3-1 with TRBJ1-3, with D possibly TRBD1 on 6 matching bases. Germline lookup yields CDR1 LGHDT and CDR2 YNNKEL (reference sequence). The CDR3 spans 18 residues. Trimming removed 4 bases from V and 1 base from J, with 20 bases in between. As DNA, the CDR3 is TGTGCCAGCAGCCCATGGGGGCCGGGCCGTCATTCTGGAAACACCATATATTTT. Translation gives CASSPWGPGRHSGNTIYF.

This clonotype was counted ten times or more. The chain employs TRBV12-3 or TRBV12-4 and TRBJ1-2, with a tentative D call TRBD1 (6 bases). The CDR3 runs to 13 residues. V was clipped by 7 bases and J by 4 bases, with 13 bases between them. The CDR3 is CASNIQGGYGYTF. CDR3 sequence (DNA): TGTGCCAGCAACATACAGGGAGGCTATGGCTACACCTTC.

This clonotype was detected a few times. J is TRBJ2-7 and V is TRBV12-3 or TRBV12-4; a weak D match, TRBD1 (6 bases). The length of the CDR3 is 14 residues. The V end lost 6 bases, the J end lost 10 bases, and 22 bases lay between the germline ends. This CDR3 is CASSPYPPGAVQYF. DNA for the CDR3: TGTGCCAGCAGCCCCTACCCCCCAGGGGCCGTACAGTACTTC.

This clonotype was counted many times. This chain uses TRBV20-1 with TRBJ2-7, with TRBD1 matching 7 bases. CDR3 size: 14 residues. The junction had 8 bases not matched to a gene; V was cut back by 3 bases and J by 3 bases. Germline V gene data show CDR1 as DFQATT and CDR2 as SNEGSKA (reference sequence). The CDR3 region has the DNA TGCAGTGCTAGGACCGGGACAGAAGACTACGAGCAGTACTTC. It is translated as CSARTGTEDYEQYF.

This clonotype came up a few times. This sequence joins TRBV12-5 and TRBJ2-7; TRBD1 aligns across 9 bases. This CDR3 is 14 amino acids long. Germline V gene sequence: CDR1 LGHNT, CDR2 FRNRAP. V trimming: 6 bases; J trimming: 5 bases; junction bases outside the gene matches: 8. The CDR3 DNA reads as TGTGCTAGTGGCCCCGGACAGGGGCTGGACGAGCAGTACTTC. Translated, it gives CASGPGQGLDEQYF.

This clonotype was seen a few times. The V gene is TRBV29-1, the J gene TRBJ1-2; D is uncertain. The germline V gene encodes CDR1 SQVTM and CDR2 ANQGSEA. CDR3 length: 15 residues. Trimming left V 4 bases short and J 4 bases short, with 19 bases between. CDR3 in DNA: TGCAGCGTTGGTTTGGCGGGCACAGATCTCTATGGCTACACCTTC. It translates to CSVGLAGTDLYGYTF. The variable domain in full, completed from reference TRBV29-1 and TRBJ1-2, reads SAVISQKPSRDICQRGTSLTIQCQVDSQVTMMFWYRQQPGQSLTLIATANQGSEATYESGFVIDKFPISRPNLTFSTLTVSNMSPEDSSIYLCSVGLAGTDLYGYTFGSGTRLTVV.

This clonotype was observed at least ten times. This chain links TRBV20-1 with TRBJ1-5; 10 bases are shared with TRBD1. Germline V gene lookup returns CDR1 DFQATT and CDR2 SNEGSKA (reference sequence). V shed 6 bases and J 7 bases; nucleotides not matched to a gene: 9. The CDR3 extends over 14 amino acids. The CDR3 DNA follows: TGCAGTGCGATTGCGGACAGGGGGGGGCAGCCCCAGCATTTT. Its translation: CSAIADRGGQPQHF.

There are many counts of this clonotype. This CDR3 reads CSVGDSYQPQHF. The CDR3 DNA sequence: TGCAGCGTTGGGGACAGTTATCAGCCCCAGCATTTT. The chain combines TRBV29-1 with TRBJ1-5; 7 bases are a match to TRBD1. The CDR3 spans 12 residues. After removal of 4 bases from V and 5 bases from J, the junction contained 2 bases not matched to a gene. CDR1 and CDR2 from the germline V gene are SQVTM and ANQGSEA.